Below are 27 T cell receptor beta chains sequenced from a single sample in a study of T cell responses to AZD1222 COVID-19 vaccine. Assay used: immunoSEQ multiplex PCR; TCRdb lists only in-frame clones, some missing. The table records approximately 97,000 clones, 86% of them present only once. Sequences were derived from peripheral blood, sampled on day 0 of AZD1222 vaccination. The receptors were sampled from an adult in good health.

The sample holds one count of this clone. The chain carries TRBV27 and TRBJ1-1; D is ambiguous. The CDR3 sequence is 16 residues long. CDR1 is MNHEY and CDR2 is SMNVEV in the germline V gene (reference sequence). V gave up 5 bases and J gave up 0 bases, with 16 bases separating them. CDR3 nucleotide sequence: TGTGCCAGCAGTCTCCACCGGGTGGGATTGAACACTGAAGCTTTCTTT. Its translation: CASSLHRVGLNTEAFF.

The rearrangement joins TRBV7-3 to TRBJ1-1; D unclear. V lost 6 bases and J 1 base, leaving 9 bases between the germline ends. Germline CDR1 is SGHTA and CDR2 is FQGTGA. CDR3 size: 13 residues. The CDR3 loop reads CASRGPTNTEAFF. The CDR3, as DNA: TGTGCCAGCAGAGGGCCGACGAACACTGAAGCTTTCTTT.

The rearrangement joins TRBV10-3 to TRBJ1-3; 7 positions agree with TRBD1. Looked up from germline, CDR1 is ENHRY and CDR2 is SYGVKD. This CDR3 is built from 14 residues. V lost 8 bases to trimming and J lost 0 bases; unmatched junction nucleotides: 4. The CDR3: CAIEGGNSGNTIYF. CDR3 nucleotide sequence: TGTGCCATCGAAGGGGGCAACTCTGGAAACACCATATATTTT.

The rearrangement links TRBV6-2 or TRBV6-3 to TRBJ2-7; no definite D call. CDR3 length: 12 residues. Trimming removed 4 bases from V and 2 bases from J, with 6 bases in between. The germline V gene encodes CDR1 MNHEY and CDR2 SVGEGT. The CDR3 protein is CASSSWAYEQYF. The CDR3 nucleotides are TGTGCCAGCAGTTCCTGGGCCTACGAGCAGTACTTC.

This chain links TRBV18 with TRBJ1-3; D might be TRBD1 (5 bases). The germline CDR1 and CDR2 sequences are KGHSH and LQKENI. The ends were cut back, 2 bases at V and 2 bases at J, with 13 bases in the middle. CDR3 length equals 16 residues. Here the CDR3 DNA reads TGTGCCAGCTCACCAAACCCGGGGGAGGCTGGAAACACCATATATTTT. Translation gives CASSPNPGEAGNTIYF.

The chain couples TRBV5-1 to TRBJ2-7, with 8 positions matching TRBD1. This CDR3 comprises 16 residues. Trimming at V came to 3 bases and at J to 0 bases, leaving 8 bases not matched to a gene. Germline V lookup: CDR1 SGHRS, CDR2 YFSETQ. CDR3 sequence (DNA): TGCGCCAGCAGCTGGGGGACAGGCGGCCCCTCCTACGAGCAGTACTTC. Protein product: CASSWGTGGPSYEQYF.

In this sample, this clone turned up once. The rearrangement links TRBV3-1 (or the pseudogene TRBV3-2) to TRBJ2-7; D is possibly TRBD2 (5 bases). Germline V CDR1 and CDR2: LGHDT, YNNKEL (reference sequence). The CDR3 contains 17 residues. Trimming shortened V by 0 bases and J by 3 bases, and 18 bases separated the two germline ends. The CDR3 region has the DNA TGTGCCAGCAGCCAAGAAGTCCTAGGTGGAGGAAGCTACGAGCAGTACTTC. It codes for CASSQEVLGGGSYEQYF.

The CDR3 is CASSAPRGPYGYTF. As DNA, the CDR3 is TGTGCCAGCAGCGCTCCGAGGGGGCCCTATGGCTACACCTTC. The chain carries TRBV5-4 and TRBJ1-2; 7 bases line up with TRBD1. The J segment lost 4 bases and the V segment lost 4 bases, leaving 7 bases of the junction unmatched. This CDR3 contains 14 residues. Germline V gene sequence: CDR1 SGHNT, CDR2 YYREEE (reference sequence).

The CDR3 region is CATAAGLGQPQHF. The CDR3 DNA sequence: TGTGCCACCGCGGCGGGGTTGGGTCAGCCCCAGCATTTT. The chain carries TRBV28 and TRBJ1-5; D is ambiguous. The germline CDR1 and CDR2 sequences are MDHEN and SYDVKM. This CDR3 has 13 residues. With 10 bases removed from V and 6 bases from J, the gap between germline ends came to 16 bases.

In DNA, the CDR3 is TGTGCCAGCAGGGGACAGAGAAACTATGGCTACACCTTC. Its translation is CASRGQRNYGYTF. V gene TRBV5-4 combines with J gene TRBJ1-2; 7 positions match TRBD1. The J segment lost 2 bases and the V segment lost 5 bases, leaving 3 bases of the junction unmatched. CDR3 length: 13 amino acids. CDR1 and CDR2 (germline): SGHNT, YYREEE (reference sequence).

The chain couples TRBV7-2 to TRBJ1-6; D perhaps matches TRBD1 (5 bases). Germline V gives CDR1 SGHTA, CDR2 FQGNSA. The CDR3 has 14 amino acids. V gave up 1 base and J gave up 10 bases, with 11 bases separating them. The CDR3 region has the DNA TGTGCCAGCAGCTTAGATTCCTGGGGCTCACCCCTCCACTTT. Translated: CASSLDSWGSPLHF.

This chain connects TRBV3-1 (or the pseudogene TRBV3-2) to TRBJ2-3; 7 bases match TRBD2. This CDR3 has 12 residues. Germline V gene lookup returns CDR1 LGHDT and CDR2 YNNKEL (reference sequence). The junction had 5 bases not matched to a gene; V was cut back by 1 base and J by 13 bases. CDR3 amino acids: CASSQASGEEYF. CDR3 DNA sequence: TGTGCCAGCAGCCAAGCGAGCGGGGAAGAGTATTTT.

The gene calls are TRBV15 and TRBJ1-5; TRBD1 aligns across 7 bases. The CDR3 spans 16 residues. Trimming at V came to 0 bases and at J to 5 bases, leaving 7 bases not matched to a gene. CDR1 and CDR2 from the germline V gene are LNHNV and YYDKDF (reference sequence). CDR3 loop: CATSRDSVRGHQPQHF. CDR3 nucleotide sequence: TGTGCCACCAGCAGAGATTCGGTAAGGGGGCATCAGCCCCAGCATTTT.

The chain has TRBV7-8 and TRBJ2-2; 7 bases match TRBD2. The germline V gene encodes CDR1 SGHVS and CDR2 FQNEAQ. V shed 1 base and J 3 bases; nucleotides not matched to a gene: 11. The CDR3 covers 18 residues. The CDR3, as DNA: TGTGCCAGCAGCTTAGTAGGAGGGAGGGGAGGTTACACCGGGGAGCTGTTTTTT. This translates into CASSLVGGRGGYTGELFF. Full variable domain (outside the CDR3, taken from reference TRBV7-8 and TRBJ2-2): GAGVSQSPRYKVAKRGQDVALRCDPISGHVSLFWYQQALGQGPEFLTYFQNEAQLDKSGLPSDRFFAERPEGSVSTLKIQRTQQEDSAVYLCASSLVGGRGGYTGELFFGEGSRLTVL.

The V call is TRBV5-1, the J call TRBJ2-6; D is undetermined. The CDR3 runs 16 residues. V was shortened by 0 bases and J by 2 bases, with 9 bases between the two germline ends. CDR1 and CDR2 from the germline V gene are SGHRS and YFSETQ. The CDR3 reads CASSLGDIAGANVLTF. CDR3 nucleotides: TGCGCCAGCAGCTTGGGGGATATTGCTGGGGCCAACGTCCTGACTTTC.

V gene TRBV28 combines with J gene TRBJ1-3; 8 positions match TRBD1. The CDR3 is 15 residues long. V trimming: 10 bases; J trimming: 4 bases; junction bases outside the gene matches: 12. Looked up from germline, CDR1 is MDHEN and CDR2 is SYDVKM. The CDR3 loop is CATLRDRGGGNTIYF. The CDR3 DNA reads as TGTGCCACCTTGAGAGACAGGGGAGGCGGAAACACCATATATTTT.

The genes are TRBV4-1 and TRBJ1-5; D not certain. V was shortened by 0 bases and J by 2 bases, with 8 bases between the two germline ends. Germline CDR1 reads MGHRA; CDR2 reads YSYEKL. This CDR3 has 15 amino acids. The CDR3 bases are TGCGCCAGCAGCCAAGAAATGAGGGGCAATCAGCCCCAGCATTTT. It yields the protein CASSQEMRGNQPQHF.

This chain joins TRBV9 and TRBJ1-2; D is unclear. Germline CDR1 is SGDLS and CDR2 is YYNGEE. The CDR3 is 16 amino acids. The V end was cut by 0 bases, the J end by 3 bases, with 15 bases between. The CDR3 coding sequence is TGTGCCAGCAGCGTAGCTACAGATGAGCTATACTATGGCTACACCTTC. It is translated as CASSVATDELYYGYTF.

The chain employs TRBV10-3 and TRBJ1-2, with D perhaps TRBD1 (6 bases). Germline values: CDR1 ENHRY, CDR2 SYGVKD. This CDR3 has 14 residues. V was clipped by 6 bases and J by 8 bases, with 19 bases between them. Written as DNA, the CDR3 is TGTGCCATCAGGGAATCGGGGGCCAGGGCGGGCTACACCTTC. It translates to CAIRESGARAGYTF.

The gene calls are TRBV9 and TRBJ2-3, with D possibly being TRBD1 (5 bases). Trimming took off 0 bases at V and 4 bases at J, with 9 bases between the two ends. The CDR3 is 14 amino acids. Per germline, CDR1 SGDLS and CDR2 YYNGEE. CDR3 amino acids: CASSVATGADTQYF. The CDR3 coding sequence is TGTGCCAGCAGCGTAGCCACAGGCGCAGATACGCAGTATTTT.

The chain has TRBV7-9 and TRBJ2-5; D is uncertain. Trimming stripped 7 bases from V and 0 bases from J, with 12 bases between. This CDR3 has 14 amino acids. Per the germline V gene, CDR1 is SEHNR and CDR2 is FQNEAQ (reference sequence). The CDR3 DNA sequence: TGTGCCAGCACCCTGGCGGCGAACCAAGAGACCCAGTACTTC. This translates into CASTLAANQETQYF.

The gene calls are TRBV6-2 or TRBV6-3 and TRBJ2-7; 15 bases match TRBD2. CDR3 length: 16 amino acids. Per the germline V gene, CDR1 is MNHEY and CDR2 is SVGEGT. Trimming took 5 bases from V and 5 from J; bases not matched to a gene: 7. CDR3: CASSRTSGRAFHEQYF. The CDR3 DNA sequence: TGTGCCAGCAGTAGGACTAGCGGGAGGGCCTTCCACGAGCAGTACTTC.

The chain combines TRBV28 with TRBJ2-7; TRBD1 is a possible D gene (6 bases). Germline V gives CDR1 MDHEN, CDR2 SYDVKM. The germline V and J ends were trimmed by 7 bases and 2 bases, with 9 bases remaining between them. The CDR3 runs 12 residues. The CDR3 sequence: CASIGTPYEQYF. The CDR3 coding sequence is TGTGCCAGCATAGGGACACCCTACGAGCAGTACTTC.

V usage is TRBV28 and J usage is TRBJ1-1, with D unresolved. The CDR3 has 15 amino acids. The germline V gene encodes CDR1 MDHEN and CDR2 SYDVKM. Trimming cost V 2 bases and J 0 bases, with 10 bases left between them. The CDR3 sequence is CASSLKRQMNTEAFF. In DNA, the CDR3 is TGTGCCAGCAGTTTAAAGAGACAAATGAACACTGAAGCTTTCTTT.

This clone was counted once. This chain links TRBV5-4 with TRBJ2-7; the match to TRBD2 covers 8 bases. The ends lost 2 bases at V and 5 bases at J; junction bases unmatched: 9. The CDR3 runs to 15 residues. CDR1 and CDR2 (germline): SGHNT, YYREEE (reference sequence). The CDR3 sequence: CASSFKSGSKDEQYF. The CDR3 DNA reads TGTGCCAGCAGCTTCAAGAGCGGGAGTAAGGACGAGCAGTACTTC.

This chain links TRBV24-1 with TRBJ2-3, with 11 bases that match TRBD2. This CDR3 is 17 amino acids long. The germline gives CDR1 KGHDR, CDR2 SFDVKD. The V segment lost 5 bases and the J segment 1 base; nucleotides outside the gene matches: 7. CDR3 coding DNA: TGTGCCACCAGTGCCTTGACTAGCGGGGCCCGCACAGATACGCAGTATTTT. Protein product: CATSALTSGARTDTQYF.

The chain combines TRBV7-2 with TRBJ2-2, with 7 nucleotides matching TRBD2. The CDR3 is made up of 15 amino acids. Germline CDR1 and CDR2: SGHTA and FQGNSA. Germline trimming cut 1 base from V and 4 bases from J; bases unmatched to any gene: 3. CDR3: CASSLGGLTTGELFF. The CDR3 DNA reads TGTGCCAGCAGCTTAGGGGGACTAACCACCGGGGAGCTGTTTTTT. The full variable domain, its missing parts supplied by reference TRBV7-2 and TRBJ2-2, is GAGVSQSPSNKVTEKGKDVELRCDPISGHTALYWYRQSLGQGLEFLIYFQGNSAPDKSGLPSDRFSAERTGGSVSTLTIQRTQQEDSAVYLCASSLGGLTTGELFFGEGSRLTVL.